This paragraph reports one TCR beta chain. This clonotype appeared a few times. Its antigen specificity is not known. The record has no base qualities; no much larger clone is one base away. The sample is drawn from a study of blood T cells in healthy people across ages (dated by TCRdb to the mid-2010s). Regarding the research as a whole: In model experiments, template switching captured roughly one uniquely barcoded TCR beta cDNA molecule for every two T cells. The study measured age-related changes in TCR beta repertoire diversity using deep sequencing normalized with unique cDNA molecular identifiers. Donors were grouped into four age groups: young (average about 15 years), middle-aged (roughly 38), aged (about 60) and long-lived (just over 80). To avoid experimental bias, donors of different ages were spread randomly across the sequencing lanes. The study analyzed two additional independent replicas of 1 million unique cDNA reads from the same blood draw for two donors, one aged 18 to 29 and one aged 80 or older.

Systemically healthy Caucasian individuals from Russia, about 38 in total and aged about 6 to 95 years, were included as donors. Each donor gave around 9 milliliters of peripheral blood, collected into EDTA-treated Vacutainer tubes. Ficoll-Paque density-gradient centrifugation was used to isolate PBMCs, with at least 6.5 million obtained per sample. Total RNA was extracted from PBMCs with Trizol reagent, with at least 5 micrograms obtained per sample. Naive CD45RAhigh/CD27high T cell percentages were measured by flow cytometry on a PBMC aliquot from every donor. Libraries were made using 5' RACE. The sequencing machine was an Illumina HiSeq 2500. A second PCR of roughly 7 to 11 cycles was performed with a sample-barcoded 5' primer and a J-beta primer mix. A template-switch 5' adaptor carrying 12 random nucleotides introduced a unique molecular identifier onto each TCR beta cDNA molecule. Each sample yielded at least 3 million CDR3-containing paired-end reads. The Mint cDNA synthesis kit, primed by a TRBC-specific oligonucleotide, was used to synthesize first-strand cDNA from all RNA. All cDNA was treated with uracil-DNA glycosylase and then went through a first 18-cycle PCR with the universal primers M1SS and BC2_uni_R. The original methods were these. Normalization of each sample was performed by random selection of 1 million high-quality reads, each carrying a distinct molecular identifier. Reads with shared molecular identifiers were discarded instead of being binned into consensus sequences. MiTCR, set to a Q25 quality threshold and the strictest error-elimination algorithm, was used for CDR3 identification, clonotype clustering and error correction. Lower-bound total TCR beta diversity was estimated with a nonparametric unseen species model using Euler transformation. TCRdb itself trimmed the public reads at Q25 with fastp, ran MiXCR and retained productive beta chains. Duplicate CDR3 protein sequences are folded into a single record with the most common DNA and genes. TCRdb, rather than the study authors, made the V and J calls. The sample table holds 1.5 million to 2 million distinct CDR3 sequences, of which approximately 28% were seen once. The ten largest account for 7.7% of the sample.

What the study reported, not specific to this receptor: Compared with the aged group, more naive CD4+ T cells, fewer expanded clones and increased TCR diversity were shown by the long-lived group, suggesting age selection. A strong correlation was found between observed TCR beta diversity and the percentage of naive T cells measured by flow cytometry. Conclusive comparison of naive and antigen-experienced compartments was prevented by the profiling of bulk unsorted PBMCs. Estimates of total diversity based on one million sequenced T cells were regarded as lower bounds and as underestimates. The CMV infection status of donors was not known, potentially confounding age-related changes in expanded clonotypes. Observed TCR beta diversity per million T cells fell roughly linearly with age, and a significant reduction was already apparent by age about 36.

This clonotype originated in a woman in her twenties or thirties in good health. The specimen was blood.

The sequenced DNA: TGTGCCAGCAGCAAAAAACTGGAAAAAGAGACCCAGTACTTC. Its product reads: CASSKKLEKETQYF. The chain is assembled from TRBV21-1 and TRBJ2-5. TRBV21-1 is described as a pseudogene. From its cysteine to its phenylalanine, the CDR3 spans 14 amino acids. Solely the CDR3 DNA is kept, with 42 bases framed from the first base.